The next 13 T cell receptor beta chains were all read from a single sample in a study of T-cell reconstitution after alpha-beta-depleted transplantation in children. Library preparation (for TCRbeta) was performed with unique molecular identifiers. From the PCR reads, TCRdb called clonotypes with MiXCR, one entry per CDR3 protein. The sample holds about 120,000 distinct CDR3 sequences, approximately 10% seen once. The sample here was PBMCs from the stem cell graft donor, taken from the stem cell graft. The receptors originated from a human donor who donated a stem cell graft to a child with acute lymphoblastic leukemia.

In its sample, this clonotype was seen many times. The CDR3: CASSLAREQYF. DNA for the CDR3: TGTGCCAGCAGCTTGGCTCGGGAGCAGTACTTC. This chain uses TRBV5-5 with TRBJ2-7; D is unresolved. Per the germline V gene, CDR1 is SGHKS and CDR2 is YYEKEE (reference sequence). The V and J ends lost 0 bases and 7 bases respectively, with 5 bases between them. This CDR3 comprises 11 residues.

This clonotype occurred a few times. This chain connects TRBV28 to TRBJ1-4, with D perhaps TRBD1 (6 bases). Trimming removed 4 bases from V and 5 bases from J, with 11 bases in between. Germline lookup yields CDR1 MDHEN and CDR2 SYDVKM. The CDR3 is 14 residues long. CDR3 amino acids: CASSYRVGNEKLFF. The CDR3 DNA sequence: TGTGCCAGCAGTTACAGGGTGGGGAATGAAAAACTGTTTTTT. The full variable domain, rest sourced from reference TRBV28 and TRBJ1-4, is DVKVTQSSRYLVKRTGEKVFLECVQDMDHENMFWYRQDPGLGLRLIYFSYDVKMKEKGDIPEGYSVSREKKERFSLILESASTNQTSMYLCASSYRVGNEKLFFGSGTQLSVL.

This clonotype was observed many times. The CDR3: CASSYTTGGAQFF. The CDR3 DNA reads TGTGCCAGCAGCTACACAACAGGGGGTGCGCAGTTCTTC. The chain carries TRBV7-2 and TRBJ2-1; 8 bases fit TRBD1. V lost 4 bases to trimming and J lost 12 bases; unmatched junction nucleotides: 8. The CDR3 runs to 13 residues. CDR1 and CDR2 from the germline V gene are SGHTA and FQGNSA. Complete variable domain (other parts from reference TRBV7-2 and TRBJ2-1): GAGVSQSPSNKVTEKGKDVELRCDPISGHTALYWYRQSLGQGLEFLIYFQGNSAPDKSGLPSDRFSAERTGGSVSTLTIQRTQQEDSAVYLCASSYTTGGAQFFGPGTRLTVL.

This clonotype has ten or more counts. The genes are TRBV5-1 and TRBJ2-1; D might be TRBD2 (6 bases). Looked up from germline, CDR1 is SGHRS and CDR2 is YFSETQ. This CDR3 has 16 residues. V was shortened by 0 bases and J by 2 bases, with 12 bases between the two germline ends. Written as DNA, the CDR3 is TGCGCCAGCAGCTTGGTATGGGAGGCCCCCTACAATGAGCAGTTCTTC. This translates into CASSLVWEAPYNEQFF.

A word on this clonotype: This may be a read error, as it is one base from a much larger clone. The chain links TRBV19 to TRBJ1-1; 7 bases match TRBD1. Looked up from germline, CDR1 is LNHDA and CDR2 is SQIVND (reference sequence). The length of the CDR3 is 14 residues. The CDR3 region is CACSTGDILSGAFF. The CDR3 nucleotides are TGTGCCTGTAGCACAGGGGACATCCTGAGTGGGGCTTTCTTT.

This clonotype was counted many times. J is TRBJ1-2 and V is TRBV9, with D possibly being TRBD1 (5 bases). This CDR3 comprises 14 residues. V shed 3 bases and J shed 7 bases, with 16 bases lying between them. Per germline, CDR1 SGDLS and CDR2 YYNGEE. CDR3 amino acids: CASSGPGGTIGYTF. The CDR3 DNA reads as TGTGCCAGCAGCGGCCCGGGGGGGACTATTGGCTACACCTTC.

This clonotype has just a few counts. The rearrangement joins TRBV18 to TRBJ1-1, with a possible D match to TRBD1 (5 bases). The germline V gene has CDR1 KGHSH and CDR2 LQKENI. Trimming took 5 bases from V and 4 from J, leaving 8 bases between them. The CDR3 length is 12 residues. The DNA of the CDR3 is TGTGCCAGCTCATCCCAGGGCACTGAAGCTTTCTTT. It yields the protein CASSSQGTEAFF. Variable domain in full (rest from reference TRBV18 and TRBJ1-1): NAGVMQNPRHLVRRRGQEARLRCSPMKGHSHVYWYRQLPEEGLKFMVYLQKENIIDESGMPKERFSAEFPKEGPSILRIQQVVRGDSAAYFCASSSQGTEAFFGQGTRLTVV.

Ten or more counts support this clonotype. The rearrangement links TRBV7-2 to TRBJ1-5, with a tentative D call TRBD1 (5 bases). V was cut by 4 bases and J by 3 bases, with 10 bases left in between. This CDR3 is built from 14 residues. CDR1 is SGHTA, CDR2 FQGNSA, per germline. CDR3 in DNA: TGTGCCAGCAGCTCACGAGGGGACAATCAGCCCCAGCATTTT. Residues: CASSSRGDNQPQHF.

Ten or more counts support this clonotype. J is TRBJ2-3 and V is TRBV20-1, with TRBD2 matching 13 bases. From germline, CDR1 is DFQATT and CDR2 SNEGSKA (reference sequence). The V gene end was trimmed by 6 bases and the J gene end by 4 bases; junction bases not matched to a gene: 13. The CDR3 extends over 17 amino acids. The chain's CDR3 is CSASTSGRAWVSDTQYF. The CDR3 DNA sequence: TGCAGTGCAAGTACTAGCGGGAGGGCCTGGGTTTCAGATACGCAGTATTTT.

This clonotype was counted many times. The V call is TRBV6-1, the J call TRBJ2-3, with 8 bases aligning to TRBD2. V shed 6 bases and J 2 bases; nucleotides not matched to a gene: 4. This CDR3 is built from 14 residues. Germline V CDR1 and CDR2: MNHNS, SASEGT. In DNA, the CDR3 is TGTGCCAGCAGACGGGGGGGCCCCACAGATACGCAGTATTTT. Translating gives CASRRGGPTDTQYF.

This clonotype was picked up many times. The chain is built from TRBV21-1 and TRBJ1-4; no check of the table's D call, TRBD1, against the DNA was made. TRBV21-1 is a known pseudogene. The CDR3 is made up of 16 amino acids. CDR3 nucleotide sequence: TGTGCCAGCAGCAAAACCCCCTTGGGGACGGATGAAAAACTGTTTTTT. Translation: CASSKTPLGTDEKLFF.

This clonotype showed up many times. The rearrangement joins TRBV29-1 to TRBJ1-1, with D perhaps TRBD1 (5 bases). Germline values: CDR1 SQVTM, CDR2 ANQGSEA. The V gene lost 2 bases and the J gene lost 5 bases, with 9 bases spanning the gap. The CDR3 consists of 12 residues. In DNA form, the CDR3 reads TGCAGCGTTGAATTAAGGGGAACTGAAGCTTTCTTT. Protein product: CSVELRGTEAFF. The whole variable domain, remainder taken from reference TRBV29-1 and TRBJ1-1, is SAVISQKPSRDICQRGTSLTIQCQVDSQVTMMFWYRQQPGQSLTLIATANQGSEATYESGFVIDKFPISRPNLTFSTLTVSNMSPEDSSIYLCSVELRGTEAFFGQGTRLTVV.

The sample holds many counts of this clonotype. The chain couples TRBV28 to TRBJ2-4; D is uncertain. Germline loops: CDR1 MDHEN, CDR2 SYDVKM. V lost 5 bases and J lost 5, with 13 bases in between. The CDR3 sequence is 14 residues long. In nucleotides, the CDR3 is TGTGCCAGCAGTCCAGAGACAAACCAAAACATTCAGTACTTC. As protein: CASSPETNQNIQYF.